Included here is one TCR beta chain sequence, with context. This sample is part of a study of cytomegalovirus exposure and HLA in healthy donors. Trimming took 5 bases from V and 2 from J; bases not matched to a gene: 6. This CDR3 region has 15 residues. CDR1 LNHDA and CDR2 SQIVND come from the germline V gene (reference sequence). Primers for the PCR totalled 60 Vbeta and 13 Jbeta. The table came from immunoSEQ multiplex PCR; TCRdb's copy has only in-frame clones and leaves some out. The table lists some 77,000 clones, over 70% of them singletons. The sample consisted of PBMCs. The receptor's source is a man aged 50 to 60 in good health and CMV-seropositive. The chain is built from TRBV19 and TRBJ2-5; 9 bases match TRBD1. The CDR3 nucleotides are TGTGCCAGTAGTCGGACTGGGACAGGGCAAGAGACCCAGTACTTC. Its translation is CASSRTGTGQETQYF.